The 2 T cell receptor beta chains presented below share a single source sample, sequenced in a study of cytomegalovirus exposure and HLA in healthy donors. The PCR employed 60 Vbeta primers together with 13 Jbeta primers. Data came from immunoSEQ multiplex PCR; TCRdb stores just in-frame clones and leaves some out. The data contain about 200,000 clones, 70% to 80% of them singletons. The material sequenced was PBMCs. These receptor sequences come from a male donor in good health and CMV-seropositive.

This clone appeared a few times. The chain has TRBV28 and TRBJ2-7, with unresolved D. The CDR3 extends over 14 amino acids. CDR1 is MDHEN, CDR2 SYDVKM, per germline. With 10 bases removed from V and 0 bases from J, the gap between germline ends came to 16 bases. The CDR3 region has the DNA TGTGCCATATCCCCCGGCGACAACTCCTACGAGCAGTACTTC. It translates to CAISPGDNSYEQYF.

CDR3 residues: CASSDGDTQYF. CDR3 nucleotide sequence: TGTGCCAGCAGTGACGGAGATACGCAGTATTTT. The chain recombines TRBV6-1 with TRBJ2-3, with D hard to call. V lost 3 bases, J lost 5 bases, and 3 bases lay in between. This CDR3 region has 11 residues. The germline V gene has CDR1 MNHNS and CDR2 SASEGT.